This is a list of T cell receptor beta chains from one sample in a study of spatial heterogeneity in lung cancer. TCRdb re-analysed the 5' RACE reads in MiXCR, keeping a single row per CDR3 protein. The sample has 110,000 or so distinct CDR3 sequences, 10% to 13% seen once; the top ten hold approximately 24%. Sequencing used PBMCs, obtained at follow-up. These receptors originate from a female donor with early-stage non-small cell lung cancer. Each CDR3 is given with its conserved first and last residue. D genes are given only for firm matches. Clone size, where shown, is once, few, many, or a class for clones that have expanded.

J gene: TRBJ2-3; D gene: .; CDR3 length: 14; V gene: TRBV29-1; clone size: many; CDR3 DNA: TGCAGCGTTGAACCGGCTACTAGCACAGATACGCAGTATTTT; CDR3 protein: CSVEPATSTDTQYF
J gene: TRBJ1-1; D gene: .; CDR3 length: 15; V gene: TRBV6-2/TRBV6-3; clone size: few; CDR3 DNA: TGTGCCAGCAGGGGCGCGGGACACTGGAACACTGAAGCTTTCTTT; CDR3 protein: CASRGAGHWNTEAFF
J gene: TRBJ1-1; D gene: .; CDR3 length: 16; V gene: TRBV12-3/TRBV12-4; clone size: few; CDR3 DNA: TGTGCCAGCAGTCAGATCCGTGGGTTAGGGAACACTGAAGCTTTCTTT; CDR3 protein: CASSQIRGLGNTEAFF
J gene: TRBJ1-6; D gene: .; CDR3 length: 13; V gene: TRBV20-1; clone size: few; CDR3 DNA: TGCAGTGCTAGCCGGACACGATCTCTTACCCTCCACTTT; CDR3 protein: CSASRTRSLTLHF
J gene: TRBJ2-3; D gene: TRBD2; CDR3 length: 16; V gene: TRBV10-3; clone size: few; CDR3 DNA: TGTGCCAGCGGGGTAGCGGGAGCGGGGGGCACAGATACGCAGTATTTT; CDR3 protein: CASGVAGAGGTDTQYF
J gene: TRBJ2-1; D gene: TRBD2; CDR3 length: 17; V gene: TRBV24-1; clone size: few; CDR3 DNA: TGTGCCACCAGTGAACCGGGACTAGCGGGAGCGTACAATGAGCAGTTCTTC; CDR3 protein: CATSEPGLAGAYNEQFF
J gene: TRBJ2-3; D gene: TRBD2; CDR3 length: 14; V gene: TRBV20-1; clone size: few; CDR3 DNA: TGCAGTGCTTTCCTAGCGGGAGGAACAGATACGCAGTATTTT; CDR3 protein: CSAFLAGGTDTQYF
J gene: TRBJ1-1; D gene: TRBD1; CDR3 length: 17; V gene: TRBV4-1; clone size: .; CDR3 DNA: TGCGCCAGCAGGACCGGGACAGGACATTTCATGAACACTGAAGCTTTCTTT; CDR3 protein: CASRTGTGHFMNTEAFF
J gene: TRBJ2-1; D gene: .; CDR3 length: 15; V gene: TRBV7-9; clone size: few; CDR3 DNA: TGTGCCAGCAGCCTATCGGTTGGGCAGAACAATGAGCAGTTCTTC; CDR3 protein: CASSLSVGQNNEQFF
J gene: TRBJ2-5; D gene: .; CDR3 length: 14; V gene: TRBV7-2; clone size: few; CDR3 DNA: TGTGCCAGCAGCTTACGAGGGCGTAAAGAGACCCAGTACTTC; CDR3 protein: CASSLRGRKETQYF
J gene: TRBJ2-3; D gene: TRBD1; CDR3 length: 15; V gene: TRBV7-2; clone size: .; CDR3 DNA: TGTGCCAGCAGCTTGACAGGGGGCGCAACAGATACGCAGTATTTT; CDR3 protein: CASSLTGGATDTQYF
J gene: TRBJ2-4; D gene: TRBD1; CDR3 length: 13; V gene: TRBV16; clone size: many; CDR3 DNA: TGTGCCAGCAGCCGCCCGACAGGGGGTCCTCAGTACTTC; CDR3 protein: CASSRPTGGPQYF
J gene: TRBJ2-3; D gene: .; CDR3 length: 15; V gene: TRBV10-3; clone size: many; CDR3 DNA: TGTGCCATCTCCCAAAGTGAGCGGCTCACAGATACGCAGTATTTT; CDR3 protein: CAISQSERLTDTQYF
J gene: TRBJ1-1; D gene: .; CDR3 length: 13; V gene: TRBV10-3; clone size: many; CDR3 DNA: TGTGCCATCAGTCCCCTCCCGGGGACGGGAGCTTTCTTT; CDR3 protein: CAISPLPGTGAFF
J gene: TRBJ2-1; D gene: .; CDR3 length: 12; V gene: TRBV7-9; clone size: .; CDR3 DNA: TGTGCCAGCAGCTTTACATACAATGAGCAGTTCTTC; CDR3 protein: CASSFTYNEQFF
J gene: TRBJ1-6; D gene: TRBD1; CDR3 length: 14; V gene: TRBV28; clone size: .; CDR3 DNA: TGTGCCAGCAGTACGGGACAGTTCAATTCACCCCTCCACTTT; CDR3 protein: CASSTGQFNSPLHF
J gene: TRBJ2-1; D gene: .; CDR3 length: 13; V gene: TRBV18; clone size: few; CDR3 DNA: TGTGCCAGCTCACCACAGGCCTCGAATGAGCAGTTCTTC; CDR3 protein: CASSPQASNEQFF